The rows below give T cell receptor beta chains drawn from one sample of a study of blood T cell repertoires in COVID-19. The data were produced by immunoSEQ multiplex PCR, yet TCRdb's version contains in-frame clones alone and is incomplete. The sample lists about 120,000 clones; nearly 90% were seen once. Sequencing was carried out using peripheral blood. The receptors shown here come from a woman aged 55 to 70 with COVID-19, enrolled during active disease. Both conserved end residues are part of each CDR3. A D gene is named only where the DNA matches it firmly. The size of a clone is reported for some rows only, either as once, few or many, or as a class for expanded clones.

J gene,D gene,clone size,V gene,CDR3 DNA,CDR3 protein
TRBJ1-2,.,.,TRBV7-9,TGTGCCAGCAGCTTATTAGGATCACAGGGCGACGGCTACACCTTC,CASSLLGSQGDGYTF
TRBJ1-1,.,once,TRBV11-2,TGTGCCAGCAGCTTAGAGCGGAACACTGAAGCTTTCTTT,CASSLERNTEAFF
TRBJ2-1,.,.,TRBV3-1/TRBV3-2,TGTGCCAGCAGCCCCACTAGAGGATCCTACAATGAGCAGTTCTTC,CASSPTRGSYNEQFF
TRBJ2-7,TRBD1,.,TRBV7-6,TGTGCCAGCAGCTCGCAGACAGGGGGTAGCTCCTACGAGCAGTACTTC,CASSSQTGGSSYEQYF
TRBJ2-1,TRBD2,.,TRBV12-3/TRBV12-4,TGTGCCAGCAGTCTTTTGGCGGGGGGCCTCCAGTTCTTC,CASSLLAGGLQFF
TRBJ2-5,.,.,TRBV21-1,TGTGCCCAGCCTCCTAGCGGGCGTGGGGAGACCCAGTACTTC,CAQPPSGRGETQYF
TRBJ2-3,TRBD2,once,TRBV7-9,TGTGCCAGCAGCAGAACTAGCGGGGGCACAGATACGCAGTATTTT,CASSRTSGGTDTQYF
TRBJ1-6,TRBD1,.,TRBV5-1,TGCGCCAGCAGCTTAGAGACAGGGTCGGATTCACCCCTCCACTTT,CASSLETGSDSPLHF
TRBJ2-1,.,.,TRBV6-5,TGTGCCAGCAGTTACCCCGGAGGGACCTACAATGAGCAGTTCTTC,CASSYPGGTYNEQFF
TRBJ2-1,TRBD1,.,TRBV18,TGTGCCAGCTCACCAGACAGGGGGAGTGAGCAGTTCTTC,CASSPDRGSEQFF
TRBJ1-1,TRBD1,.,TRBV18,TGTGCCAGCTCACCATACGGGACAGGAGAAGCTTTCTTT,CASSPYGTGEAFF
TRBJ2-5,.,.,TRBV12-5,TGTGCTAGTGGTTTGGGGGCCCCAGTAGAGACCCAGTACTTC,CASGLGAPVETQYF
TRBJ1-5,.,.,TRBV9,TGTGCCAGCAGCGTAGCTGGAGACAATCAGCCCCAGCATTTT,CASSVAGDNQPQHF
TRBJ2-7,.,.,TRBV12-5,TGTGCTAGTGGTTTGGGTGCGGTCGGCTGGCAGTACTTC,CASGLGAVGWQYF
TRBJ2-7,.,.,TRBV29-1,TGCAGCGTTGAAGATATGGGCAGGCCCTACGAGCAGTACTTC,CSVEDMGRPYEQYF
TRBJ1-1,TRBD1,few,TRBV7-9,TGTGCCAGCAGCCCGGGGGACAGTGAAGCTTTCTTT,CASSPGDSEAFF
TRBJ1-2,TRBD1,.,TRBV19,TGTGCCAGTAGTATGGGGACAGGGGACTATGGCTACACCTTC,CASSMGTGDYGYTF
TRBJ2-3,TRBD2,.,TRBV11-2,TGTGCCAGCAGCTTATTGCGGGGGACCACAGATACGCAGTATTTT,CASSLLRGTTDTQYF
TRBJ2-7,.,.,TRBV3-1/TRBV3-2,TGTGCCAGCAGGCCAAGTGGACAGTCCTACGAGCAGTACTTC,CASRPSGQSYEQYF
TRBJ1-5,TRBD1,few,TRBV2,TGTGCCAGCAGTGGGGGGACAGCGTATCAGCCCCAGCATTTT,CASSGGTAYQPQHF
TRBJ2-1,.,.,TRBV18,TGTGCCAGCTCACCACCGTGGAGGGGGCGAAACAATGAGCAGTTCTTC,CASSPPWRGRNNEQFF
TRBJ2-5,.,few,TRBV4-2,TGTGCCAGCAGCCAAGTGAGCCAAGAGACCCAGTACTTC,CASSQVSQETQYF